A selection of T cell receptor beta chains follows, all from one sample in a study of identical twins. TCRdb redid the calling of the 5' RACE reads with MiXCR, one entry per CDR3 protein. Of 420,000 or so distinct CDR3 sequences listed, roughly 20% are singletons. The specimen sequenced was naive T cells sorted from blood. The receptors come from a man aged 45-60 years in good health. Each CDR3 is given with its conserved first and last residue. Each record gives: CDR3 length, V gene, clone size, D gene, J gene, CDR3 DNA, CDR3 protein. The D gene is left open where the match is weak. Rows may omit the clone size; those that give it use once, few, many or a size class.

>16|TRBV5-1|few|NA|TRBJ2-1
TGCGCCAGCAGCTTGTCCGGGGGCGGGACCTACAATGAGCAGTTCTTC
CASSLSGGGTYNEQFF
>14|TRBV10-3|many|TRBD1|TRBJ1-4
TGTGCCATCAGTGAAAGACAGGGGAATGAAAAACTGTTTTTT
CAISERQGNEKLFF
>15|TRBV6-2/TRBV6-3|few|NA|TRBJ2-7
TGTGCCAGCAGTTCCTTGTCAGGGATGTCGAGCGAGCAGTACTTC
CASSSLSGMSSEQYF
>15|TRBV12-3/TRBV12-4|many|NA|TRBJ2-5
TGTGCCAGCAGTTTAAGTATAGGTTGGCAAGAGACCCAGTACTTC
CASSLSIGWQETQYF
>14|TRBV28|NA|TRBD1|TRBJ2-1
TGTGCCAGCAGCCGACAGGGGGTTCTCAATGAGCAGTTCTTC
CASSRQGVLNEQFF
>13|TRBV19|few|NA|TRBJ1-1
TGTGCCAGTAGTATCATCCGTTTCACTGAAGCTTTCTTT
CASSIIRFTEAFF
>14|TRBV5-1|few|NA|TRBJ2-1
TGCGCCAGCAGCTTGGGGGGGGGCCCCAATGAGCAGTTCTTC
CASSLGGGPNEQFF
>14|TRBV15|NA|NA|TRBJ2-7
TGTGCCACCAGCAGAGTCATCACCTCCTACGAGCAGTACTTC
CATSRVITSYEQYF
>14|TRBV28|many|NA|TRBJ1-2
TGTGCCAGCTACTCACAGGGAGCAGTAGGTGGCTACACCTTC
CASYSQGAVGGYTF
>12|TRBV20-1|NA|NA|TRBJ1-2
TGCAGCCTCGGGACACCGGACTATGGCTACACCTTC
CSLGTPDYGYTF
>14|TRBV29-1|few|TRBD2|TRBJ2-1
TGCAGCGTTGACGGGCGGGAGATGTACAATGAGCAGTTTTTC
CSVDGREMYNEQFF
>15|TRBV9|once|TRBD2|TRBJ2-2
TGTGCCAGCAGCGCCGGGAGGACGAACACCGGGGAGCTGTTTTTT
CASSAGRTNTGELFF
>12|TRBV20-1|NA|NA|TRBJ2-7
TGCAGTGCTAGGCACGACTCCTACGAGCAGTACTTC
CSARHDSYEQYF
>13|TRBV28|NA|NA|TRBJ2-7
TGTGCCAGCAGTTCCCAAGGGCCCTACGAGCAGTACTTC
CASSSQGPYEQYF
>16|TRBV27|NA|NA|TRBJ1-4
TGTGCCAGCAGTTTAAGGCGGGGAAGCACTAATGAAAAACTGTTTTTT
CASSLRRGSTNEKLFF
>15|TRBV6-5|many|TRBD2|TRBJ2-3
TGTGCCAGCAGTTACTCTGGGGGGGTAGGAGATACGCAGTATTTT
CASSYSGGVGDTQYF
>17|TRBV12-3/TRBV12-4|NA|NA|TRBJ2-6
TGTGCCAGCAGTTTTATGGATACTAACTCTGGGGCCAACGTCCTGACTTTC
CASSFMDTNSGANVLTF
>16|TRBV12-5|few|TRBD2|TRBJ2-2
TGTGCTAGTGGCCCGGGGGGGACTAGCGTGACCGGGGAGCTGTTTTTT
CASGPGGTSVTGELFF
>14|TRBV7-6|NA|TRBD2|TRBJ2-1
TGTGCCAGCAGCATGGGACTCGGGAGGGATGAGCAGTTCTTC
CASSMGLGRDEQFF
>14|TRBV28|NA|NA|TRBJ2-1
TGTGCCAGCAGTTTAGATCAGGGGGGGAATGAGCAGTTCTTC
CASSLDQGGNEQFF
>16|TRBV6-5|many|NA|TRBJ2-3
TGTGCCAGCAGTTACGGGTTCGGCAGGGGCACAGATACGCAGTATTTT
CASSYGFGRGTDTQYF
>15|TRBV7-3|NA|NA|TRBJ2-1
TGTGCCAGTTCGTCCCGGGGGGCGAACTACAATGAGCAGTTCTTC
CASSSRGANYNEQFF
>15|TRBV20-1|once|NA|TRBJ1-6
TGCAGTGCCACCCAGGGGTTATCCTATAATTCACCCCTCCACTTT
CSATQGLSYNSPLHF